This passage covers 8 T cell receptor beta chains from one sample sequenced in a study of cytomegalovirus exposure and HLA in healthy donors. 60 Vbeta and 13 Jbeta primers were used in PCR. Measured with immunoSEQ multiplex PCR; TCRdb has only the in-frame clones, and not every one. The sample records around 63,000 clones, around 80% being singletons. Sequencing used PBMCs. These receptors were obtained from a woman in her 30s in good health and CMV-seronegative.

The chain is built from TRBV6-1 and TRBJ1-2; D uncertain. This CDR3 spans 15 amino acids. Germline V gene data show CDR1 as MNHNS and CDR2 as SASEGT. V was clipped by 5 bases and J by 2 bases, with 15 bases between them. CDR3 nucleotides: TGTGCCAGCAGTCTCAGCTGGGAGGGAAACTATGGCTACACCTTC. Translating it yields CASSLSWEGNYGYTF.

This rearrangement joins TRBV11-3 to TRBJ2-2, with 8 bases matching TRBD2. V was clipped by 3 bases and J by 2 bases; unmatched bases: 8. The CDR3 length is 17 residues. Germline V gene sequence: CDR1 SGHNT, CDR2 YENEEA. The CDR3 region is CASSLGRREVNTGELFF. For the CDR3, the DNA is TGTGCCAGCAGCTTGGGTCGGCGGGAGGTCAACACCGGGGAGCTGTTTTTT.

This clone was found a few times. V usage is TRBV7-9 and J usage is TRBJ2-1, with D hard to call. There are 14 residues in the CDR3. V was pared by 5 bases and J by 8 bases, with 16 bases between. Germline V gene sequence: CDR1 SEHNR, CDR2 FQNEAQ (reference sequence). CDR3 amino acids: CASSQVNLPDEQFF. CDR3 nucleotides: TGTGCCAGCAGCCAGGTCAACCTTCCCGATGAGCAGTTCTTC.

The V call is TRBV29-1, the J call TRBJ1-1; 10 nucleotides match TRBD1. This CDR3 comprises 15 residues. J gave up 2 bases and V 6 bases, and 9 bases lay outside the gene matches. Looked up from germline, CDR1 is SQVTM and CDR2 is ANQGSEA. In nucleotides, the CDR3 is TGCAGCGTCTCAGGACGGGACAGGGGAAACACTGAAGCTTTCTTT. This translates into CSVSGRDRGNTEAFF.

This chain connects TRBV5-1 to TRBJ2-1; 8 bases are shared with TRBD2. J gave up 2 bases and V 1 base, and 2 bases lay outside the gene matches. This CDR3 has 15 residues. Germline values: CDR1 SGHRS, CDR2 YFSETQ. This CDR3 is CASSLNSGAYNEQFF. In nucleotides, the CDR3 is TGCGCCAGCAGCTTGAATAGCGGGGCCTACAATGAGCAGTTCTTC.

The chain combines TRBV21-1 with TRBJ2-7; TRBD2, the table's D call, was not compared with the DNA. TRBV21-1 is tagged as a pseudogene. This CDR3 has 16 residues. CDR3: CASSSSTSGSSYEQYV. CDR3 DNA sequence: TGTGCCAGCAGCTCCTCGACTAGCGGAAGCTCCTACGAGCAGTACGTC.

Here the CDR3 reads CASSIEPTGGAGNEKLFF. The CDR3 DNA is TGTGCCAGTAGTATAGAGCCGACAGGGGGCGCAGGGAATGAAAAACTGTTTTTT. The genes are TRBV19 and TRBJ1-4, with 10 bases aligning to TRBD1. CDR1 LNHDA and CDR2 SQIVND come from the germline V gene (reference sequence). This CDR3 spans 18 amino acids. The V segment lost 0 bases and the J segment 5 bases; nucleotides outside the gene matches: 9.

V usage is TRBV5-4 and J usage is TRBJ1-3, with D maybe TRBD1 (6 bases). This CDR3 has 14 residues. The V gene's germline CDR1 is SGHNT and CDR2 YYREEE (reference sequence). The ends were cut back, 4 bases at V and 4 bases at J, with 12 bases in the middle. The CDR3 spells CASSGGATGNTIYF. In DNA, the CDR3 is TGTGCCAGCAGCGGGGGGGCGACCGGAAACACCATATATTTT.